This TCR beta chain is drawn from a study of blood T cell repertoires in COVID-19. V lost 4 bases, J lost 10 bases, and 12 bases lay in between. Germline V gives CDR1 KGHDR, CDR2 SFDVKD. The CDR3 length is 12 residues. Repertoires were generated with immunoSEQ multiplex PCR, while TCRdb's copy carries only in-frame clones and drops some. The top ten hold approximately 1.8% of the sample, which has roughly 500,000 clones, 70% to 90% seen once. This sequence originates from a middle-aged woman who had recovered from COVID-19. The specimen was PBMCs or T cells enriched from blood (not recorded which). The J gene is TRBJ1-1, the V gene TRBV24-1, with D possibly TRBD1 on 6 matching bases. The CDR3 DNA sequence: TGTGCCACCAGTGACTCCGGGACAAGAGCTTTCTTT. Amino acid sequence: CATSDSGTRAFF.